Below, 14 T cell receptor beta chains from the same sample are listed, as sequenced in a study of blood T cells in healthy people across ages. For the second PCR, which ran for about 6 to 11 cycles, a sample-barcoded 5' primer and a J-beta primer mix were used. TCRdb processed the 5' RACE reads anew with MiXCR; each CDR3 protein has one entry. The repertoire consists of approximately 1,000,000 distinct CDR3 sequences, with more than 35% occurring once and the leading ten covering 18%. Sequencing was done on a sample of blood. The source of these receptors is a woman aged 60-75 years in good health.

The J gene is TRBJ2-7, the V gene TRBV4-1; tentatively, D is TRBD1 (5 bases). Germline CDR1 is MGHRA and CDR2 is YSYEKL. The CDR3 has 19 residues. Trimming pared 2 bases from V and 0 bases from J, leaving 23 bases between. CDR3 sequence: CASSQWVLGRTTSSYEQYF. CDR3 sequence (DNA): TGCGCCAGCAGCCAATGGGTGCTGGGGCGTACTACCAGCTCCTACGAGCAGTACTTC.

This clonotype was observed many times. The chain is built from TRBV7-3 and TRBJ2-7, with TRBD1 matching over 9 bases. The CDR3 length is 13 residues. Unmatched junction bases numbered 3, after V lost 2 bases and J lost 7 bases. The germline V gene has CDR1 SGHTA and CDR2 FQGTGA. The CDR3 DNA reads as TGTGCCAGCAGCTTACTGACAGGGGGGGAGCAGTACTTC. Protein: CASSLLTGGEQYF.

The chain links TRBV20-1 to TRBJ2-7; D uncertain. The end of the DNA is better explained by TRBJ2-5, so the J call may be wrong. CDR1 DFQATT and CDR2 SNEGSKA come from the germline V gene (reference sequence). The CDR3 is 13 amino acids. The CDR3: CSAREWHRETQYF. Here the CDR3 DNA reads TGCAGTGCTAGAGAGTGGCACCGGGAGACCCAGTACTTC.

This clonotype was seen a few times. The V call is TRBV28, the J call TRBJ2-1, with a weak D call TRBD2 (6 bases). The CDR3 is made up of 20 amino acids. Germline CDR1 reads MDHEN; CDR2 reads SYDVKM. The V gene lost 2 bases and the J gene lost 1 base, with 24 bases spanning the gap. This CDR3 is CASSLLWPSDTPASYNEQFF. DNA of the CDR3: TGTGCCAGCAGTTTACTTTGGCCTAGCGACACACCAGCGTCCTACAATGAGCAGTTCTTC.

This clonotype was recorded at least ten times. The rearrangement links TRBV6-5 to TRBJ2-1; 9 bases are shared with TRBD2. This CDR3 is built from 15 residues. The germline V gene has CDR1 MNHEY and CDR2 SVGAGI. V lost 6 bases and J lost 1; bases outside the gene matches: 4. Here the CDR3 reads CASRGTSGSYNEQFF. CDR3 DNA: TGTGCCAGCAGAGGAACTAGCGGGTCCTACAATGAGCAGTTCTTC.

The chain recombines TRBV5-1 with TRBJ2-5; D may be TRBD2 (6 bases). The V end was cut by 0 bases, the J end by 5 bases, with 20 bases between. The CDR3 runs to 17 residues. Germline V gene lookup returns CDR1 SGHRS and CDR2 YFSETQ. In DNA, the CDR3 is TGCGCCAGCAGCTTGGCGCTTGCGGGATCGGGTTATGAGACCCAGTACTTC. It encodes CASSLALAGSGYETQYF.

The V gene is TRBV7-9, the J gene TRBJ2-1, with 12 bases identical to TRBD2. CDR1 and CDR2 from the germline V gene are SEHNR and FQNEAQ (reference sequence). V trimming: 8 bases; J trimming: 4 bases; junction bases outside the gene matches: 12. The CDR3 sequence is 17 residues long. DNA for the CDR3: TGTGCCAGCGGCCCTACTAGCGGGAGGCCTGGATACAATGAGCAGTTCTTC. It translates to CASGPTSGRPGYNEQFF.

This clonotype appeared a few times. J is TRBJ2-3 and V is TRBV14; D is tentatively TRBD1 or TRBD2 (6 bases each). This CDR3 spans 16 amino acids. In germline, CDR1 is SGHDN, CDR2 FVKESK. Trimming stripped 1 base from V and 3 bases from J, with 14 bases between. CDR3 nucleotides: TGTGCCAGCAGCCAAGCGGGGGCTAGTGGAACAGATACGCAGTATTTT. Translated, it gives CASSQAGASGTDTQYF. Full variable domain (missing parts from reference TRBV14 and TRBJ2-3): EAGVTQFPSHSVIEKGQTVTLRCDPISGHDNLYWYRRVMGKEIKFLLHFVKESKQDESGMPNNRFLAERTGGTYSTLKVQPAELEDSGVYFCASSQAGASGTDTQYFGPGTRLTVL.

V and J are TRBV2 and TRBJ1-6, with 9 bases that match TRBD1. Per the germline V gene, CDR1 is SNHLY and CDR2 is FYNNEI. The CDR3 consists of 14 residues. The junction had 3 bases not matched to a gene; V was cut back by 5 bases and J by 7 bases. DNA of the CDR3: TGTGCCAGCAGTAGACAGGGGGTGAATTCACCCCTCCACTTT. It specifies CASSRQGVNSPLHF. Combining the CDR3 with reference TRBV2 and TRBJ1-6 gives the whole variable domain EPEVTQTPSHQVTQMGQEVILRCVPISNHLYFYWYRQILGQKVEFLVSFYNNEISEKSEIFDDQFSVERPDGSNFTLKIRSTKLEDSAMYFCASSRQGVNSPLHFGNGTRLTVT.

The chain joins TRBV5-1 to TRBJ2-1; tentative D call: TRBD2 (5 bases). In germline, CDR1 is SGHRS, CDR2 YFSETQ. The germline V and J ends were trimmed by 1 base and 6 bases, with 14 bases remaining between them. The CDR3 runs 15 residues. The CDR3 sequence is CASSLLFSSSNEQFF. The CDR3 nucleotides read TGCGCCAGCAGCTTGCTTTTTTCTAGCTCCAATGAGCAGTTCTTC.

In this sample, this clonotype turned up once. The rearrangement uses TRBV27 and TRBJ2-7; D may be TRBD1 (6 bases). With 1 base removed from V and 0 bases from J, the gap between germline ends came to 13 bases. This CDR3 is built from 16 residues. Germline V gene lookup returns CDR1 MNHEY and CDR2 SMNVEV (reference sequence). CDR3 sequence: CASSLFGRQASYEQYF. CDR3 DNA sequence: TGTGCCAGCAGTTTATTTGGCCGACAGGCCTCCTACGAGCAGTACTTC.

This chain links TRBV20-1 with TRBJ2-5, with 10 bases matching TRBD1. The CDR3 length is 13 residues. V was clipped by 6 bases and J by 4 bases; unmatched bases: 5. Germline CDR1 DFQATT, CDR2 SNEGSKA (reference sequence). CDR3 coding DNA: TGCAGTGCCATCGACAGGGGGCTAGAGACCCAGTACTTC. Translating it yields CSAIDRGLETQYF.

This clonotype showed up just a few times. The V gene is TRBV6-6, the J gene TRBJ2-3; tentative D call: TRBD1 (5 bases). In germline, CDR1 is MNHNY, CDR2 SVGAGI (reference sequence). Trimming left V 6 bases short and J 6 bases short, with 10 bases between. This CDR3 is built from 12 residues. The CDR3 protein is CASSPWGDTQYF. The CDR3 bases are TGTGCCAGCAGCCCATGGGGCGATACGCAGTATTTT.

V and J are TRBV10-2 and TRBJ2-1; the D call may be TRBD1 or TRBD2 (6 bases each). The V gene's germline CDR1 is WSHSY and CDR2 SAAADI. There are 15 residues in the CDR3. V was shortened by 7 bases and J by 8 bases, with 21 bases between the two germline ends. CDR3 loop: CASTQGPRGEDEQFF. The CDR3 nucleotides read TGCGCCAGCACTCAAGGACCTAGGGGGGAGGATGAGCAGTTCTTC.